This passage covers 2 T cell receptor beta chains from one sample sequenced in a study of beta chain features in type 1 diabetes listed by TCRdb under 2018. Library generation was performed with the immunoSEQ multiplex PCR assay. All of the isolated RNA was reverse transcribed with the High Capacity cDNA Reverse Transcription Kit, so expressed TCRB transcripts were sequenced. The clones in this table, taken by TCRdb from immuneACCESS, are in-frame only. Not every clone is retained; where verified, under half of the shortfall comes from an unresolved V gene, and the cause of the rest is unknown. Counted in this sample were hundreds of thousands of clones; about 30% of them appeared once. More than 0.055% of the sample comes from the top ten. The sample consisted of naive CD4+ T cells from blood. The cell subset or site label, read with the paper, signifies: true naive CD4+ T cells. Source of these receptors: a man younger than 35 in good health.

The rearrangement links TRBV4-1 to TRBJ1-2; tentative D call: TRBD1 (6 bases). V was trimmed by 1 base and J by 4 bases, leaving 13 bases between them. CDR3 size: 15 residues. The germline gives CDR1 MGHRA, CDR2 YSYEKL. Here the CDR3 reads CASSQVSRGTYGYTF. The CDR3 DNA is TGCGCCAGCAGCCAAGTAAGCAGGGGCACCTATGGCTACACCTTC.

The sample holds a few counts of this clone. The chain couples TRBV6-6 to TRBJ1-4; 8 bases are shared with TRBD1. This CDR3 spans 14 amino acids. V dropped 8 bases and J dropped 8; count of bases not matched to a gene: 10. The V gene's germline CDR1 is MNHNY and CDR2 SVGAGI (reference sequence). The CDR3 spells CASARTGLGEKLFF. DNA for the CDR3: TGTGCCAGCGCTCGGACAGGGCTTGGGGAAAAACTGTTTTTT.